Each of the 9 T cell receptor beta chains below was sequenced from the same sample in a study of blood T cells in healthy people across ages. Next came a second PCR, run for roughly 6 to 11 cycles, which used a sample-barcoded 5' primer along with a J-beta primer mix. TCRdb ran MiXCR on the 5' RACE reads and lists one entry per CDR3 protein. Of about 560,000 distinct CDR3 sequences in the sample, roughly a quarter are singletons; the top ten hold roughly 3.5%. These records were also assigned to another study, of T cells of mothers and their children.

Sequenced input: blood. These receptors originate from a boy aged 2 to 10 in good health.

V gene TRBV29-1 combines with J gene TRBJ2-3; D unclear. The CDR3 totals 10 residues. The ends were cut back, 8 bases at V and 4 bases at J, with 7 bases in the middle. Germline values: CDR1 SQVTM, CDR2 ANQGSEA. CDR3 in amino acids: CSILADTQYF. The CDR3, as DNA: TGCAGCATTCTGGCAGATACGCAGTATTTT.

This clonotype came up a few times. The chain recombines TRBV12-3 or TRBV12-4 with TRBJ1-1; D gene unclear. The CDR3 runs to 14 residues. Between the trimmed V and J ends, which lost 5 bases and 1 base, there was a span of 11 bases. CDR3 nucleotide sequence: TGTGCCAGCAGTACGACCGGACGGAACACTGAAGCTTTCTTT. It specifies CASSTTGRNTEAFF.

The chain links TRBV20-1 to TRBJ2-5; TRBD2 agrees at 9 bases. Germline lookup yields CDR1 DFQATT and CDR2 SNEGSKA (reference sequence). V gave up 6 bases and J gave up 2 bases; unmatched junction bases: 16. CDR3 length: 17 residues. The CDR3 protein is CSAHKGPAGGWQETQYF. The CDR3 nucleotides read TGCAGTGCCCACAAGGGCCCAGCGGGAGGTTGGCAAGAGACCCAGTACTTC.

This clonotype was seen a single time. A read error may account for a junction end that differs from germline. The chain combines TRBV19 with TRBJ2-7, with 12 bases aligning to TRBD1. CDR1 is LNHDA and CDR2 is SQIVND in the germline V gene (reference sequence). The CDR3 is made up of 15 amino acids. CDR3 protein: CASKPGTGGIYEQYF. CDR3 sequence (DNA): TGTGCTAGTAAACCGGGGACAGGGGGCATCTACGAGCAGTACTTC.

In this sample, this clonotype turned up many times. The chain employs TRBV5-1 and TRBJ1-2; D unclear. V gave up 4 bases and J gave up 0 bases, with 7 bases separating them. The germline gives CDR1 SGHRS, CDR2 YFSETQ. The CDR3 spans 13 residues. CDR3 nucleotide sequence: TGCGCCAGCAGCGGCAGCTCTAACTATGGCTACACCTTC. Translation gives CASSGSSNYGYTF.

This clonotype appeared a few times. The chain joins TRBV7-6 to TRBJ1-1; 8 bases are a match to TRBD1. J gave up 2 bases and V 3 bases, and 2 bases lay outside the gene matches. CDR1 is SGHVS and CDR2 is FNYEAQ in the germline V gene. CDR3 length equals 14 residues. CDR3 sequence reads: CASSLTGENTEAFF. Here the CDR3 DNA reads TGTGCCAGCAGCTTGACAGGGGAAAACACTGAAGCTTTCTTT.

Only a few counts were recorded for this clonotype. This chain links TRBV7-9 with TRBJ2-5; D may be TRBD1 or TRBD2 (5 bases each). The J call is uncertain, as TRBJ2-1 better fits the DNA end. The CDR3 sequence is 14 residues long. Germline CDR1 and CDR2: SEHNR and FQNEAQ (reference sequence). CDR3 in DNA: TGTGCCAGCAGCTTATCCGGGACCCCCAGCGAGCAGTTCTTC. It yields the protein CASSLSGTPSEQFF.

V is TRBV6-5 and J is TRBJ2-7, with 7 bases lining up with TRBD1. CDR1 MNHEY and CDR2 SVGAGI come from the germline V gene. V trimming: 5 bases; J trimming: 3 bases; junction bases outside the gene matches: 16. The CDR3 length is 17 residues. The CDR3 loop is CASSNRDSSTTIYEQYF. The CDR3, as DNA: TGTGCCAGCAGTAACCGGGACAGCTCGACGACCATCTACGAGCAGTACTTC.

The sample holds a few counts of this clonotype. The chain recombines TRBV24-1 with TRBJ2-3; 7 positions agree with TRBD1. Trimming removed 4 bases from V and 4 bases from J; junction bases left unmatched: 7. This CDR3 region has 15 residues. CDR1 is KGHDR, CDR2 SFDVKD, per germline. The CDR3 here is CATSDTGTASDTQYF. For the CDR3, the DNA is TGTGCCACCAGTGACACCGGGACAGCGTCAGATACGCAGTATTTT.